The sequence of this T cell receptor (beta chain) was determined in a study of blood T cell repertoires in COVID-19. Assay used: immunoSEQ multiplex PCR; TCRdb lists only in-frame clones, some missing. The table shows 200,000 to 250,000 clones, with about four fifths occurring only once. Within 2 weeks of study entry, exposed participants had contacted a PCR-confirmed or clinician-diagnosed COVID-19 case. The sample comprised PBMCs or T cells enriched from blood (not recorded which). The receptor comes from a woman aged 45-65 years who had been exposed to COVID-19.

The CDR3 loop is CASSLGDLNTEAFF. CDR3 DNA: TGTGCCAGCAGCTTAGGTGACTTGAACACTGAAGCTTTCTTT. The chain carries TRBV13 and TRBJ1-1; no clear D. The germline V and J ends were trimmed by 0 bases and 0 bases, with 5 bases remaining between them. The CDR3 length is 14 residues. The germline CDR1 and CDR2 sequences are PRHDT and FYEKMQ (reference sequence).